What follows describes a single T cell receptor beta chain. Its target is unknown. The protocol was immunoSEQ multiplex PCR, while the TCRdb copy is restricted to in-frame clones and leaves out a portion. The sample includes under 35,000 clones, around 90% of them seen just once. The entry originates in a study of regulatory dendritic cells for organ transplantation. Study-level findings and limits: The most alloreactive TCR clonotypes were found in resting memory CD8+ cells.

Germline V gene lookup returns CDR1 MNHEY and CDR2 SVGAGI. This CDR3 has 14 amino acids. V lost 5 bases, J lost 6 bases, and 6 bases stayed unmatched. CD4+ or CD8+ T cells were sorted as naive CD45RA+ or memory CD45RO+. The clonotype comes from a human donor in good health. Sequencing was performed on naive CD4+ T cells from blood. Subset reported: CD45RA+ naive T cells. This rearrangement joins TRBV6-5 to TRBJ1-5, with TRBD1 matching 8 bases. The CDR3 is CASSADRVGQPQHF. In DNA form, the CDR3 reads TGTGCCAGCAGTGCGGACAGGGTGGGTCAGCCCCAGCATTTT.